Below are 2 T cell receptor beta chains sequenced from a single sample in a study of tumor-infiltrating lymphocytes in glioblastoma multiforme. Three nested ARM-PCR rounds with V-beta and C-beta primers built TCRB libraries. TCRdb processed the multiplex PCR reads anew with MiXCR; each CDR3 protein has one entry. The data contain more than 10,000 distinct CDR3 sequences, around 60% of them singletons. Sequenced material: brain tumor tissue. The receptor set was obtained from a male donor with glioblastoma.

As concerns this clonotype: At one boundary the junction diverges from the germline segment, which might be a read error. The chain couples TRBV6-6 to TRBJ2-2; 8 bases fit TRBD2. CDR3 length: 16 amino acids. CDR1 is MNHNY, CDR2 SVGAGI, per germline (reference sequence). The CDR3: CASSPRGGESTGELIF. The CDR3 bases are TGTGCCAGCAGTCCCCGGGGGGGCGAAAGCACCGGGGAGCTGATTTTT.

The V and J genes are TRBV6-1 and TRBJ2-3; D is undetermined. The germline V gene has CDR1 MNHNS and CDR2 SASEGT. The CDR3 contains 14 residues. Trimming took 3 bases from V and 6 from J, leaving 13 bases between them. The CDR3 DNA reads TGTGCCAGCAGTGAGGGGTTGGAAGCGGATACGCAGTATTTT. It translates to CASSEGLEADTQYF.